This T cell receptor (beta chain) was retrieved from a study of cytotoxic CD8 clonotypes in ibrutinib-treated CLL. Trimming left V 9 bases short and J 0 bases short, with 14 bases between. Germline V gives CDR1 MNHEY, CDR2 SVGAGI. This CDR3 has 15 residues. Repertoires were generated with immunoSEQ multiplex PCR, while TCRdb's copy carries only in-frame clones and drops some. This table has roughly 63,000 clones, approximately 54% appearing once. This sequence was found in a human donor with chronic lymphocytic leukemia. The sample consisted of PBMCs, taken after 12 months of ibrutinib treatment. The V call is TRBV6-5, the J call TRBJ1-4; D not resolved. CDR3 in DNA: TGTGCCAGTAGAGTGACCGTTGCAACTAATGAAAAACTGTTTTTT. It encodes CASRVTVATNEKLFF.